This T cell receptor (beta chain) stems from a study of alternative splicing in chronic myeloid leukemia remission (dated by TCRdb to the early 2020s). The study in broad terms: Remission specimens from the trials were collected at major or complete molecular response, at 12 or 24 months of TKI therapy. RNA sequencing was used to profile peripheral blood from chronic-phase CML patients at diagnosis and at remission, and the results were compared with those from healthy donors. The RESIST (imatinib), ENESTxtnd (nilotinib) and PINNACLE (nilotinib plus pegylated interferon) trials supplied 8 or 9 diagnostic specimens along with matched remission specimens. The median age was about 52 years at diagnosis, under 60 at remission and 37 for the healthy controls. Trial diagnostic specimens were total leukocytes from peripheral blood collected in EDTA. Nine CML samples, seven diagnostic and two matched remission, came from the French Persistem study. In terms of female/male counts, the diagnosis samples were 11/5, the remission samples were 8/3 and the controls were 2/4. Trizol was used to extract total RNA from peripheral blood mononuclear cells of the diagnosis, remission and control samples.

General study outcomes and caveats: Blood cell composition differed strongly by timepoint, shifting from myeloid progenitor enrichment at diagnosis to mature lymphoid enrichment at remission. At remission, blood cell composition was reshaped to resemble that of the lymphoid cell-enriched normal controls.

Taken with the paper, the label for time point translates to: major or complete molecular response after front-line TKI therapy. Under 20 CML patients made up the patient cohort, and matched post-remission samples were retrieved for a subset of those patients. The CDR3 starts with the cysteine, ends with the phenylalanine, and has 15 residues. The protein alone is recorded here. A remark on this clonotype: Its binding antigen is unknown.

The library was produced with bulk RNA-seq. The TruSeq Stranded RNA sample prep kit was used to generate libraries of poly-A-enriched mRNA from an input of approximately 0.9 ug total RNA. Paired-end sequencing was performed on a HiSeq 2500, with each sample sequenced in triplicate. A read length of 125 nucleotides per mate was used for RNA-seq. Regarding the original processing steps: Reads were trimmed and aligned to hg38 using STAR v2.7, and quality control was done with FASTQC, RSeQC and multiqc. Salmon 0.14.1 was used to quantify gene expression levels as transcripts per million (TPM). The results of principal component analysis suggested that neither trial, library batch, sequencing batch, treatment regimen nor sex drove the transcriptomic profiles. Following reprocessing of the reads by TCRdb, the data hold one row per CDR3 protein sequence and no DNA is available. V and J calls and clone size were set by TCRdb, not the authors. The sample has 340 or so distinct CDR3 sequences on record, approximately 98% of them singletons. The ten biggest clones cover 5.5% to 7% of the sample.

The V and J genes are TRBV12-3 or TRBV12-4 and TRBJ2-1; TCRdb's D call, TRBD2, is unchecked because there is no DNA. This clonotype originated in an adult with chronic myeloid leukemia. The material sequenced was PBMCs or total blood leukocytes (not recorded which), taken during remission. The CDR3 amino acid sequence is: CASSLARGLYNEQFF.